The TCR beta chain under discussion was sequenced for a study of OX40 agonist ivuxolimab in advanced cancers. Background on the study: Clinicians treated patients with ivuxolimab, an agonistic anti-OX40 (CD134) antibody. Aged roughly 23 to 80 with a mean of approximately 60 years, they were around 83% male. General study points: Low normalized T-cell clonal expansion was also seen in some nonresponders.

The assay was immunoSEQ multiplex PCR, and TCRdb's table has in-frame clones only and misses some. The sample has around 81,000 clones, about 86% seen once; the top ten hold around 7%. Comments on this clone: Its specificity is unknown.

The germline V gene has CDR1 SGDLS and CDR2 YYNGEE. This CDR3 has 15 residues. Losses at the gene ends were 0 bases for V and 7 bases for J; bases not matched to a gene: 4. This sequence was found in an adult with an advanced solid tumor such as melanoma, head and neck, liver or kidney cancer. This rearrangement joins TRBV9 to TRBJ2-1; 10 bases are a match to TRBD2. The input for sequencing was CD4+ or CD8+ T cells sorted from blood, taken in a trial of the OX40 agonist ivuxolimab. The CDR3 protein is CASSVGSSGRNEQFF. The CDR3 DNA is TGTGCCAGCAGCGTAGGTTCTAGCGGGAGAAATGAGCAGTTCTTC.